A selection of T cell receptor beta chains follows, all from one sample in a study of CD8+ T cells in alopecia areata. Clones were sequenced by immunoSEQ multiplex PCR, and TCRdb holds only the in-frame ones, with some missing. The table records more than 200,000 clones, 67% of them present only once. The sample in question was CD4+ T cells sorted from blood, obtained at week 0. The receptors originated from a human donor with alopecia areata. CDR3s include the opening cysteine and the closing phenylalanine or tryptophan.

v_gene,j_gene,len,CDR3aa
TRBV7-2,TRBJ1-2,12,CASSLGDYGYTF
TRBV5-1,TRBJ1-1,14,CASSLASGSQAAFF
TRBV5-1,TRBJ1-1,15,CASSLTATINTEAFF
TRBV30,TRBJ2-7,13,CAWSVRRAYEQYF
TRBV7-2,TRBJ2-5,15,CASSISGARQETQYF
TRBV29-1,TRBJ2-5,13,CSVLSGGQETQYF
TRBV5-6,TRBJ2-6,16,CASRGTGRSGANVLTF
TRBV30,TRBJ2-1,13,CALRGTGGNEQFF
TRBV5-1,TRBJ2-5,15,CASSFGLAGGQTQYF
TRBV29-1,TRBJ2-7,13,CSVERLAAYEQYF